Here is one TCR beta chain with its context. The CDR3 runs 15 residues. Germline values: CDR1 SGHRS, CDR2 YFSETQ. With 3 bases removed from V and 2 bases from J, the gap between germline ends came to 14 bases. TCRdb's table, derived via immunoSEQ multiplex PCR, lists solely in-frame clones and lacks some. The profile covers roughly 390,000 clones, with 85% appearing a single time and 3.5% to 4% taken by the ten largest. The data originate from a study of blood T cell repertoires in COVID-19. Material: peripheral blood. The receptor's source is a woman aged 18-35 years with acute or convalescent COVID-19. This chain uses TRBV5-1 with TRBJ2-5; perhaps TRBD1 as D (5 bases). For the CDR3, the DNA is TGCGCCAGCAGCTCGGCAGGGTCTCTACAAGAGACCCAGTACTTC. Encoded protein: CASSSAGSLQETQYF.